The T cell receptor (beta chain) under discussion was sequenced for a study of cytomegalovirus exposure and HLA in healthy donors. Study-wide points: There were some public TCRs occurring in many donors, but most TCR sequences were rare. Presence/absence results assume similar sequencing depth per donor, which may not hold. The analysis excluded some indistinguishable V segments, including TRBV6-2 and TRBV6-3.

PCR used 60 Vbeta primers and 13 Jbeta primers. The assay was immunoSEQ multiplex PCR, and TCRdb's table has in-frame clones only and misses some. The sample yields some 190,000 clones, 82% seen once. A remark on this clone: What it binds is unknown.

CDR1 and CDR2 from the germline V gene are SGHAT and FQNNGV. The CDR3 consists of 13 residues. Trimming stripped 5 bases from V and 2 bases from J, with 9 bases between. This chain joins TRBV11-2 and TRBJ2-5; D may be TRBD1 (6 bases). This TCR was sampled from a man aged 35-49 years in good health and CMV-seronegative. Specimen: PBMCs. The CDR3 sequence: CASSPGVQETQYF. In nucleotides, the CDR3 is TGTGCCAGCAGCCCAGGGGTACAAGAGACCCAGTACTTC.